The source of this T cell receptor beta chain is a study of blood T cell repertoires in COVID-19. Sequencing was performed with immunoSEQ multiplex PCR; in TCRdb, only in-frame clones are kept and a portion is missing. The table lists under 250,000 clones, approximately 83% of them singletons, with 3.6% in the top ten. Between the trimmed V and J ends, which lost 0 bases and 13 bases, there was a span of 13 bases. Germline CDR1 SGHKS, CDR2 YYEKEE (reference sequence). The CDR3 length is 13 residues. The chain uses TRBV5-5 and TRBJ1-4, with D maybe TRBD1 (6 bases). The TCR was taken from a woman aged 40 to 55 who had been exposed to COVID-19. The sequenced sample consisted of PBMCs or T cells enriched from blood (not recorded which). The CDR3: CASSLVPGVGLFF. CDR3 bases: TGTGCCAGCAGCTTGGTACCAGGGGTAGGACTGTTTTTT.